The source of this TCR beta chain is a study of cytomegalovirus exposure and HLA in healthy donors. CDR3 size: 13 residues. Germline loops: CDR1 SNHLY, CDR2 FYNNEI. Trimming left V 4 bases short and J 5 bases short, with 11 bases between. The protocol was immunoSEQ multiplex PCR, while the TCRdb copy is restricted to in-frame clones and leaves out a portion. The table lists more than 95,000 clones, 70% to 90% of them singletons. Sequencing was carried out using PBMCs. The clonotype was recovered from a woman aged 18-29 years in good health and CMV-seropositive. J is TRBJ1-1 and V is TRBV2, with no clear D. This chain's CDR3 is CASSARGGTEAFF. The CDR3 bases are TGTGCCAGCAGTGCCCGGGGAGGAACTGAAGCTTTCTTT. Drawing the rest from reference TRBV2 and TRBJ1-1, the complete variable domain is EPEVTQTPSHQVTQMGQEVILRCVPISNHLYFYWYRQILGQKVEFLVSFYNNEISEKSEIFDDQFSVERPDGSNFTLKIRSTKLEDSAMYFCASSARGGTEAFFGQGTRLTVV.